One sample yielded the 17 T cell receptor beta chains listed below, sequenced in a study of blood T cell repertoires in COVID-19. Repertoires were generated with immunoSEQ multiplex PCR, while TCRdb's copy carries only in-frame clones and drops some. The sample shows fewer than 350,000 clones, less than 85% of them seen only once. The material sequenced was PBMCs or T cells enriched from blood (not recorded which). The receptor source for this set is a woman between 45 and 65 years old who had recovered from COVID-19.

This clone came up once. The V call is TRBV5-1, the J call TRBJ2-5; TRBD2 matches 11 bases. CDR3 length equals 16 residues. The V and J ends lost 0 bases and 3 bases, in that order; junction bases with no gene match: 4. CDR1 is SGHRS and CDR2 is YFSETQ in the germline V gene. Here the CDR3 reads CASSLGLAGGKETQYF. DNA of the CDR3: TGCGCCAGCAGCTTGGGGCTAGCGGGGGGCAAAGAGACCCAGTACTTC.

V usage is TRBV9 and J usage is TRBJ2-5; a possible D gene is TRBD2 (7 bases). Trimming removed 0 bases at V and 4 bases at J, with 16 bases between. Germline CDR1 reads SGDLS; CDR2 reads YYNGEE. The CDR3 is made up of 16 amino acids. CDR3 in amino acids: CASSVDIGGAGETQYF. As DNA, the CDR3 is TGTGCCAGCAGCGTAGATATAGGGGGGGCCGGAGAGACCCAGTACTTC.

The V gene is TRBV12-3 or TRBV12-4, the J gene TRBJ1-2; no clear D gene. CDR3 size: 12 residues. V lost 5 bases to trimming and J lost 0 bases, with 4 bases between them. CDR3 sequence reads: CASSATNYGYTF. The CDR3 bases are TGTGCCAGCAGTGCGACTAACTATGGCTACACCTTC.

This rearrangement joins TRBV5-4 to TRBJ1-1; 10 bases are a match to TRBD1. Germline trimming cut 3 bases from V and 10 bases from J; bases unmatched to any gene: 6. CDR3 size: 13 residues. Germline V lookup: CDR1 SGHNT, CDR2 YYREEE (reference sequence). CDR3 bases: TGTGCCAGCAGCTCGCGACAGGGGGCGCGAGCTTTCTTT. Its translation: CASSSRQGARAFF.

This chain uses TRBV7-2 with TRBJ1-6; 9 bases are shared with TRBD1. The germline gives CDR1 SGHTA, CDR2 FQGNSA. The J segment lost 10 bases and the V segment lost 5 bases, leaving 6 bases of the junction unmatched. This CDR3 contains 14 residues. In DNA, the CDR3 is TGTGCCAGCAGCCCGGGACAGGGAAAATCACCCCTCCACTTT. It translates to CASSPGQGKSPLHF.

This sequence joins TRBV5-1 and TRBJ2-7; 8 bases map to TRBD2. Unmatched junction bases numbered 8, after V lost 2 bases and J lost 4 bases. CDR1 is SGHRS, CDR2 YFSETQ, per germline. The CDR3 totals 15 residues. CDR3 nucleotide sequence: TGCGCCAGCAGCTTCTCCGGGGGGGCCTTGTACGAGCAGTACTTC. Translated: CASSFSGGALYEQYF.

The chain combines TRBV11-2 with TRBJ1-5; possible D gene TRBD1, 5 bases. Trimming pared 3 bases from V and 4 bases from J, leaving 13 bases between. Germline V lookup: CDR1 SGHAT, CDR2 FQNNGV. The CDR3 is made up of 15 amino acids. The DNA of the CDR3 is TGTGCCAGCAGCTTCTCCGCGGGGCCGAATCAGCCCCAGCATTTT. Amino acids: CASSFSAGPNQPQHF.

The rearrangement links TRBV5-1 to TRBJ2-1, with D perhaps matching TRBD2 (7 bases). Trimming left V 0 bases short and J 7 bases short, with 11 bases between. Germline V gene data show CDR1 as SGHRS and CDR2 as YFSETQ. The CDR3 spans 14 residues. The CDR3 sequence: CASSLVGGPNEQFF. The CDR3 region has the DNA TGCGCCAGCAGCTTGGTGGGGGGGCCGAATGAGCAGTTCTTC.

This chain uses TRBV7-9 with TRBJ2-2; 11 bases are shared with TRBD2. V shed 5 bases and J 2 bases; nucleotides not matched to a gene: 4. The CDR3 totals 16 residues. The germline CDR1 and CDR2 sequences are SEHNR and FQNEAQ (reference sequence). The CDR3 here is CASSATSGGNTGELFF. CDR3 sequence (DNA): TGTGCCAGCAGCGCCACTAGCGGGGGAAACACCGGGGAGCTGTTTTTT.

CDR3 region: CSVVTGEKLFF. DNA for the CDR3: TGCAGCGTTGTGACGGGGGAAAAACTGTTTTTT. J is TRBJ1-4 and V is TRBV29-1; D gene uncertain. Trimming took 4 bases from V and 8 from J, leaving 8 bases between them. CDR3 length: 11 residues. The germline CDR1 and CDR2 sequences are SQVTM and ANQGSEA.

The chain couples TRBV19 to TRBJ2-2; TRBD1 aligns across 10 bases. The CDR3 consists of 15 residues. Germline CDR1 reads LNHDA; CDR2 reads SQIVND (reference sequence). The V gene end was trimmed by 7 bases and the J gene end by 4 bases; junction bases not matched to a gene: 6. As DNA, the CDR3 is TGTGCCAGTAACCCGACAGGGGGCGGCACCGGGGAGCTGTTTTTT. Its protein is CASNPTGGGTGELFF.

The gene calls are TRBV5-4 and TRBJ1-6; D might be TRBD1 (6 bases). Trimming took 3 bases from V and 0 from J, leaving 13 bases between them. Germline V CDR1 and CDR2: SGHNT, YYREEE (reference sequence). This CDR3 has 17 amino acids. CDR3 residues: CASSSVQGPSYNSPLHF. The CDR3, as DNA: TGTGCCAGCAGCTCAGTACAGGGCCCCTCCTATAATTCACCCCTCCACTTT.

This chain joins TRBV28 and TRBJ1-3, with D possibly matching TRBD1 (5 bases). Between the trimmed V and J ends, which lost 10 bases and 0 bases, there was a span of 19 bases. The CDR3 is 16 amino acids. The germline CDR1 and CDR2 sequences are MDHEN and SYDVKM. CDR3 sequence reads: CATQRVRGYSGNTIYF. For the CDR3, the DNA is TGTGCCACCCAAAGAGTTAGGGGTTACTCTGGAAACACCATATATTTT.

The chain carries TRBV7-2 and TRBJ2-3; the D gene is possibly TRBD2 (6 bases). Germline V gene data show CDR1 as SGHTA and CDR2 as FQGNSA. V was pared by 4 bases and J by 5 bases, with 16 bases between. The CDR3 loop spans 15 amino acids. CDR3 amino acids: CASSSRAGTEDTQYF. CDR3 DNA: TGTGCCAGCAGCTCGAGGGCGGGGACTGAAGATACGCAGTATTTT.

The rearrangement joins TRBV7-2 to TRBJ1-3; 7 bases fit TRBD1. The CDR3 covers 14 residues. V lost 5 bases to trimming and J lost 5 bases; unmatched junction nucleotides: 6. CDR1 SGHTA and CDR2 FQGNSA come from the germline V gene. The DNA of the CDR3 is TGTGCCAGCAGCACCCTGACAGGGAGAAACACCATATATTTT. It yields the protein CASSTLTGRNTIYF.

This clone came up many times. The chain recombines TRBV6-2 or TRBV6-3 with TRBJ1-1; tentative D call: TRBD1 (6 bases). Trimming removed 2 bases at V and 7 bases at J, with 14 bases between. Germline-derived CDR1 and CDR2 are MNHEY and SVGEGT. The length of the CDR3 is 14 residues. CDR3 in amino acids: CASSYESGAHEAFF. CDR3 in DNA: TGTGCCAGCAGTTACGAGTCAGGGGCCCATGAAGCTTTCTTT.

The chain couples TRBV7-9 to TRBJ2-7; no clear D gene. The CDR3 extends over 12 amino acids. Germline V gene sequence: CDR1 SEHNR, CDR2 FQNEAQ (reference sequence). The V end was cut by 8 bases, the J end by 2 bases, with 10 bases between. The CDR3 bases are TGTGCCAGCGAGGCTTCCGCCTACGAGCAGTACTTC. Encoded protein: CASEASAYEQYF.